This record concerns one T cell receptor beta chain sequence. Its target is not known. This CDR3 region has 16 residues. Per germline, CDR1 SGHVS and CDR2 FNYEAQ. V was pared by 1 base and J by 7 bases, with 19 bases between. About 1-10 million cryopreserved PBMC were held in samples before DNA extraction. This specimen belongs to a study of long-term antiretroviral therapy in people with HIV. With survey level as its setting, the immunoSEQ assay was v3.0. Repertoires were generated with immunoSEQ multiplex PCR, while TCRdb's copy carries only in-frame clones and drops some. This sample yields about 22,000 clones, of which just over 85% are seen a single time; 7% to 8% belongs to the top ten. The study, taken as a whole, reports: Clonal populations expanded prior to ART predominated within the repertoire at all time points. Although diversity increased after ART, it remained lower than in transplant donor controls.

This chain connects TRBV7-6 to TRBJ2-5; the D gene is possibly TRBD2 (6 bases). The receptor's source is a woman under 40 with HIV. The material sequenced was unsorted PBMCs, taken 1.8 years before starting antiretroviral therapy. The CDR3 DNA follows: TGTGCCAGCAGCTTAGGCCCGCAGGGCGGGACGGGGACCCAGTACTTC. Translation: CASSLGPQGGTGTQYF.